A selection of T cell receptor beta chains follows, all from one sample in a study of long-term antiretroviral therapy in people with HIV. Only in-frame clones appear in the TCRdb table, and some are missing; sequencing was by immunoSEQ multiplex PCR. The repertoire consists of under 35,000 clones, with about 85% occurring once and the leading ten covering 13%. The sample in question was unsorted PBMCs, obtained 1.1 years after starting antiretroviral therapy. The receptors derive from a man aged 18 to 30 with HIV. The CDR3 runs from the conserved cysteine through the conserved F or W. The D gene is left open where the match is weak. Expanded clones get a size class; other rows say once, few or many, or leave the size out.

TRBV5-4	TRBD2	NA	TRBJ2-3	CASSFSGRASTDTQYF	TGTGCCAGCAGCTTTAGCGGGAGGGCGAGCACAGATACGCAGTATTTT
TRBV21-1	NA	NA	TRBJ1-2	CASSKTPTGGVDGYTF	TGTGCCAGCAGCAAAACGCCGACAGGGGGCGTAGATGGCTACACCTTC
TRBV19	NA	NA	TRBJ2-7	CASSIGANEQYF	TGTGCCAGTAGTATCGGAGCGAACGAGCAGTACTTC
TRBV6-1	NA	NA	TRBJ2-7	CASSERRGYEQYF	TGTGCCAGCAGTGAAAGGCGGGGCTACGAGCAGTACTTC
TRBV28	TRBD2	NA	TRBJ2-7	CASSLPSGQYF	TGTGCCAGCAGTTTACCTAGCGGGCAGTACTTC
TRBV19	NA	once	TRBJ2-3	CASSIGARTDTQYF	TGTGCCAGTAGTATAGGAGCCCGCACAGATACGCAGTATTTT
TRBV5-1	NA	NA	TRBJ2-7	CASSFPGRSSYEQYF	TGCGCCAGCAGTTTCCCAGGGCGGAGCTCCTACGAGCAGTACTTC
TRBV27	TRBD1	NA	TRBJ2-5	CASSLLDRVGETQYF	TGTGCCAGCAGTTTATTAGACAGGGTCGGAGAGACCCAGTACTTC
TRBV2	NA	NA	TRBJ2-2	CASSEAGQNTGELFF	TGTGCCAGCAGTGAAGCAGGGCAGAACACCGGGGAGCTGTTTTTT
TRBV2	NA	NA	TRBJ2-7	CASSVGGGFYEQYF	TGTGCCAGCAGTGTGGGGGGAGGATTCTACGAGCAGTACTTC
TRBV6-5	NA	NA	TRBJ1-1	CASSYGGLENTEAFF	TGTGCCAGCAGTTACGGGGGTTTGGAGAACACTGAAGCTTTCTTT
TRBV9	TRBD1	NA	TRBJ2-5	CASSGSPGQGTYQETQYF	TGTGCCAGCAGCGGCTCCCCTGGACAGGGAACCTACCAAGAGACCCAGTACTTC
TRBV11-2	NA	NA	TRBJ2-1	CASSYRWAGNEQFF	TGTGCCAGCAGCTATAGGTGGGCGGGCAATGAGCAGTTCTTC
TRBV28	NA	NA	TRBJ2-7	CASSFIDSKNEQYF	TGTGCCAGCAGTTTTATCGATAGTAAGAACGAGCAGTACTTC
TRBV27	NA	NA	TRBJ1-2	CASSHGGADGYTF	TGTGCCAGCAGCCATGGGGGGGCCGATGGCTACACCTTC
TRBV2	TRBD2	NA	TRBJ2-1	CASSVSGEYNEQFF	TGTGCCAGCAGTGTTAGCGGGGAGTACAATGAGCAGTTCTTC
TRBV5-4	TRBD1	NA	TRBJ2-5	CASSAADRGGETQYF	TGTGCCAGCAGCGCCGCCGACAGGGGTGGGGAGACCCAGTACTTC
TRBV9	NA	NA	TRBJ2-3	CASSTYTDTQYF	TGTGCCAGCAGCACGTACACAGATACGCAGTATTTT
TRBV5-1	NA	NA	TRBJ2-5	CATTDYKETQYF	TGCGCCACCACGGACTATAAAGAGACCCAGTACTTC
TRBV12-5	NA	NA	TRBJ1-6	CASGLTLDSPLHF	TGTGCTAGTGGTTTGACGCTGGATTCACCCCTCCACTTT
TRBV11-2	NA	NA	TRBJ2-2	CASSLIIESGAGELFF	TGTGCCAGCAGCTTAATTATAGAATCGGGGGCCGGGGAGCTGTTTTTT
TRBV28	NA	NA	TRBJ1-5	CASSENSNQPQHF	TGTGCCAGCAGTGAAAACAGCAATCAGCCCCAGCATTTT
TRBV7-3	NA	NA	TRBJ2-3	CASSLEYSPDTQYF	TGTGCCAGCAGCTTAGAGTACTCACCAGATACGCAGTATTTT
TRBV27	NA	NA	TRBJ1-1	CASSFTVNTEAFF	TGTGCCAGCAGTTTCACGGTGAACACTGAAGCTTTCTTT
TRBV7-2	TRBD2	once	TRBJ2-3	CASSLVTSGRGDTQYF	TGTGCCAGCAGCTTAGTTACTAGCGGGCGGGGGGATACGCAGTATTTT
TRBV9	NA	NA	TRBJ1-2	CASSALTTGNYGYTF	TGTGCCAGCAGCGCCCTAACTACAGGGAACTATGGCTACACCTTC
TRBV28	NA	NA	TRBJ2-5	CASSLRGPRQETQYF	TGTGCCAGCTCTCTCCGAGGGCCGCGCCAAGAGACCCAGTACTTC
TRBV7-9	TRBD2	NA	TRBJ2-1	CASRTSGVNEQFF	TGTGCCAGCAGGACTAGCGGGGTTAATGAGCAGTTCTTC
TRBV18	NA	medium-sized	TRBJ2-7	CASSLSGVEQYF	TGTGCCAGCTCACTTTCAGGGGTCGAGCAGTACTTC
TRBV10-3	TRBD2	NA	TRBJ2-5	CAISELREEETQYF	TGTGCCATCAGTGAGTTGCGGGAGGAAGAGACCCAGTACTTC
TRBV5-1	NA	NA	TRBJ2-7	CASSLAGWVLNEQYF	TGCGCCAGCAGCTTGGCCGGTTGGGTCCTAAACGAGCAGTACTTC
TRBV4-1	TRBD2	NA	TRBJ2-5	CASSQRVAGAMKTQYF	TGCGCCAGCAGCCAAAGAGTAGCGGGAGCTATGAAGACCCAGTACTTC
TRBV15	NA	NA	TRBJ2-5	CATSNGGTRTQYF	TGTGCCACCAGCAACGGGGGTACGCGGACCCAGTACTTC
TRBV30	NA	few	TRBJ1-6	CAWTNIATDSPLHF	TGTGCCTGGACGAATATAGCGACGGATTCACCCCTCCACTTT
TRBV7-2	NA	once	TRBJ2-1	CASSLLLLEGNEQFF	TGTGCCAGCAGCTTACTCCTGCTAGAGGGGAATGAGCAGTTCTTC
TRBV2	NA	NA	TRBJ2-3	CASSAGSHSTDTQYF	TGTGCCAGCAGTGCTGGATCCCATAGCACAGATACGCAGTATTTT
TRBV4-3	NA	NA	TRBJ2-1	CASSRESRYEQFF	TGCGCCAGCAGCCGAGAGTCAAGGTATGAGCAGTTCTTC
TRBV6-6	NA	NA	TRBJ1-4	CAGGTGEKLFF	TGTGCGGGGGGCACGGGGGAAAAACTGTTTTTT
TRBV28	TRBD1	once	TRBJ2-7	CASSLLQGAYEQYF	TGTGCCAGCAGTTTATTGCAGGGGGCCTACGAGCAGTACTTC
TRBV19	NA	few	TRBJ2-7	CASSGGGYEQYF	TGTGCCAGTAGTGGAGGAGGGTACGAGCAGTACTTC
TRBV19	TRBD1	NA	TRBJ2-7	CASSIKGDRGYEQYF	TGTGCCAGTAGTATAAAGGGGGACAGGGGCTACGAGCAGTACTTC
TRBV7-9	NA	NA	TRBJ1-4	CASSSLRHPNEKLFF	TGTGCCAGCAGCTCCCTCCGGCACCCTAATGAAAAACTGTTTTTT
TRBV7-8	NA	NA	TRBJ2-7	CASSERPPYEQYF	TGTGCCAGCAGCGAACGTCCGCCATACGAGCAGTACTTC
TRBV19	TRBD2	NA	TRBJ2-1	CASSGLAGSYNEQFF	TGTGCCAGTAGCGGACTAGCGGGTTCCTACAATGAGCAGTTCTTC
TRBV4-2	TRBD1	NA	TRBJ2-7	CASSQEMRGGADEQYF	TGTGCCAGCAGCCAAGAAATGAGAGGGGGCGCGGACGAGCAGTACTTC